The entry below gives a single TCR beta chain sequence along with its context. TCRdb's copy holds only in-frame clones and misses some; the assay was immunoSEQ multiplex PCR. This table holds over 750 clones, more than 75% found once. These data come from a study of primary melanoma T cells and metastatic recurrence. The V gene lost 0 bases and the J gene lost 5 bases, with 11 bases spanning the gap. The CDR3 runs 13 residues. Germline V gene sequence: CDR1 GTSNPN, CDR2 SVGIG (reference sequence). The chain joins TRBV30 to TRBJ2-7; D is unresolved. The sequencing input was melanoma tumor tissue. This TCR came from a human donor with melanoma. CDR3 protein: CAWSVSTLNEQYF. CDR3 coding DNA: TGTGCCTGGAGTGTTTCGACTTTGAACGAGCAGTACTTC.